The 30 T cell receptor beta chains below come from one sample, sequenced in a study of blood T cell repertoires in COVID-19. The protocol was immunoSEQ multiplex PCR, while the TCRdb copy is restricted to in-frame clones and leaves out a portion. This table holds roughly 210,000 clones, roughly 84% found once. The sequenced sample was PBMCs or T cells enriched from blood (not recorded which). These receptors all stem from a man aged 25-45 years in a cohort exposed to, infected with or recovered from COVID-19 (not recorded which).

V gene TRBV9 combines with J gene TRBJ2-1; D may be TRBD2 (6 bases). CDR3 length: 11 amino acids. The V end lost 8 bases, the J end lost 8 bases, and 11 bases lay between the germline ends. CDR1 SGDLS and CDR2 YYNGEE come from the germline V gene. The CDR3 nucleotides are TGTGCCAGTGGGAGGACGGATGAGCAGTTCTTC. Protein sequence: CASGRTDEQFF.

This clone has a single count. The rearrangement links TRBV5-1 to TRBJ2-5; perhaps TRBD2 as D (8 bases). This CDR3 spans 15 amino acids. V lost 3 bases, J lost 5 bases, and 17 bases lay in between. CDR1 and CDR2 (germline): SGHRS, YFSETQ. This chain's CDR3 is CASSSRTGGGETQYF. The DNA for the CDR3 is TGCGCCAGCAGCTCCAGGACAGGCGGGGGGGAGACCCAGTACTTC.

This sequence joins TRBV27 and TRBJ1-2; 9 bases map to TRBD1. Germline-derived CDR1 and CDR2 are MNHEY and SMNVEV (reference sequence). This CDR3 is 18 amino acids long. The V segment lost 5 bases and the J segment 5 bases; nucleotides outside the gene matches: 18. The CDR3 DNA sequence: TGTGCCAGCAGTCTGACTCGCGTTACGGACAGGGGTTTGTATGGCTACACCTTC. Its protein is CASSLTRVTDRGLYGYTF.

This clone was found a few times. The chain joins TRBV25-1 to TRBJ2-5; the D is unclear. The CDR3 length is 13 residues. In germline, CDR1 is MGHDK, CDR2 SYGVNS. Trimming stripped 2 bases from V and 0 bases from J, with 4 bases between. The CDR3 loop reads CASSEQDQETQYF. CDR3 nucleotides: TGTGCCAGCAGTGAACAGGACCAAGAGACCCAGTACTTC.

CDR3 sequence (DNA): TGTGCCAGCTCACCGTCGGGACAGGGGGTTGTTGGCTACACCTTC. This translates into CASSPSGQGVVGYTF. The chain combines TRBV18 with TRBJ1-2; 11 positions agree with TRBD1. The CDR3 loop spans 15 amino acids. V shed 3 bases, J shed 7 bases, and the junction held 7 bases outside the gene matches. CDR1 and CDR2 (germline): KGHSH, LQKENI.

V and J are TRBV6-6 and TRBJ2-1, with TRBD2 matching 12 bases. V shed 6 bases and J 8 bases; nucleotides not matched to a gene: 11. The CDR3 loop spans 16 amino acids. Germline CDR1 reads MNHNY; CDR2 reads SVGAGI (reference sequence). In DNA, the CDR3 is TGTGCCAGCAGCCCGACCCTAGCGGGAGGGCGCTATGAGCAGTTCTTC. It is translated as CASSPTLAGGRYEQFF.

The rearrangement joins TRBV5-1 to TRBJ2-2; 7 bases are shared with TRBD1. Germline-derived CDR1 and CDR2 are SGHRS and YFSETQ. With V trimmed by 0 bases and J by 6 bases, 11 bases remained unmatched. This CDR3 has 17 residues. CDR3 loop: CASSLASGQMVAGELFF. The CDR3 DNA reads TGCGCCAGCAGCTTGGCCTCGGGACAGATGGTTGCCGGGGAGCTGTTTTTT.

This sequence joins TRBV11-2 and TRBJ2-2; possibly TRBD1 for D (6 bases). V gave up 4 bases and J gave up 6 bases, with 24 bases separating them. The germline V gene encodes CDR1 SGHAT and CDR2 FQNNGV. The CDR3 consists of 18 residues. The CDR3 region is CASSSEDWAGDGAGELFF. The CDR3 DNA reads as TGTGCCAGCAGCTCCGAGGATTGGGCAGGGGATGGGGCCGGGGAGCTGTTTTTT. The full variable domain, with the rest looked up from reference TRBV11-2 and TRBJ2-2, is EAGVAQSPRYKIIEKRQSVAFWCNPISGHATLYWYQQILGQGPKLLIQFQNNGVVDDSQLPKDRFSAERLKGVDSTLKIQPAKLEDSAVYLCASSSEDWAGDGAGELFFGEGSRLTVL.

V is TRBV11-2 and J is TRBJ1-2, with 9 bases lining up with TRBD1. V was pared by 5 bases and J by 2 bases, with 9 bases of the junction left unmatched. CDR1 SGHAT and CDR2 FQNNGV come from the germline V gene. This CDR3 has 16 residues. CDR3 sequence reads: CASSQPGGQGNYGYTF. The CDR3 DNA is TGTGCCAGCAGCCAGCCGGGGGGACAGGGAAACTATGGCTACACCTTC.

The chain uses TRBV7-2 and TRBJ1-2, with 7 nucleotides matching TRBD1. This CDR3 spans 12 amino acids. The ends lost 5 bases at V and 7 bases at J; junction bases unmatched: 4. The germline V gene has CDR1 SGHTA and CDR2 FQGNSA. CDR3 sequence (DNA): TGTGCCAGCAGCATCGACAGGGTTGGCTACACCTTC. Its translation is CASSIDRVGYTF.

The rearrangement uses TRBV9 and TRBJ2-5, with D perhaps TRBD2 (6 bases). The CDR3 covers 12 residues. Deletions cut 4 bases from V and 3 bases from J, with 7 bases between. The germline V gene has CDR1 SGDLS and CDR2 YYNGEE. The CDR3 is CASSPGEETQYF. DNA for the CDR3: TGTGCCAGCAGCCCGGGAGAAGAGACCCAGTACTTC.

The rearrangement uses TRBV4-1 and TRBJ2-1, with a weak D call TRBD2 (6 bases). Germline loops: CDR1 MGHRA, CDR2 YSYEKL. V lost 6 bases, J lost 0 bases, and 21 bases lay in between. The length of the CDR3 is 18 residues. The CDR3 region is CASRTGVFIGSSYNEQFF. As DNA, the CDR3 is TGCGCCAGCAGGACGGGGGTTTTTATCGGGAGCTCCTACAATGAGCAGTTCTTC.

The chain recombines TRBV10-2 with TRBJ1-1; D remains unclear. The CDR3 totals 15 residues. Per germline, CDR1 WSHSY and CDR2 SAAADI. V dropped 6 bases and J dropped 5 bases, with 19 bases sitting between them. The CDR3 bases are TGCGCCAGCAGCGAGATAACGGGCCCGGGGACTGAAGCTTTCTTT. Translated, it gives CASSEITGPGTEAFF.

The V and J genes are TRBV7-3 and TRBJ2-7; D possibly corresponds to TRBD2 (6 bases). CDR1 and CDR2 from the germline V gene are SGHTA and FQGTGA. Trimming cost V 9 bases and J 3 bases, with 15 bases left between them. The CDR3 is 13 amino acids. DNA for the CDR3: TGTGCCAGTTCTAACCGGGACTTCTACGAGCAGTACTTC. Its protein is CASSNRDFYEQYF. The variable domain in full, with the rest retrieved from reference TRBV7-3 and TRBJ2-7, is GAGVSQTPSNKVTEKGKYVELRCDPISGHTALYWYRQSLGQGPEFLIYFQGTGAADDSGLPNDRFFAVRPEGSVSTLKIQRTERGDSAVYLCASSNRDFYEQYFGPGTRLTVT.

The CDR3 loop reads CASSHPLLNTGELFF. DNA of the CDR3: TGCGCCAGCAGCCATCCACTTCTAAACACCGGGGAGCTGTTTTTT. The rearrangement joins TRBV4-1 to TRBJ2-2; the D is unclear. The CDR3 runs 15 residues. CDR1 and CDR2 (germline): MGHRA, YSYEKL. V lost 3 bases and J lost 2, with 10 bases in between.

The chain uses TRBV9 and TRBJ2-5; 7 nucleotides agree with TRBD2. The CDR3 is 16 amino acids. The germline V gene encodes CDR1 SGDLS and CDR2 YYNGEE. V shed 1 base and J 0 bases; nucleotides not matched to a gene: 6. CDR3 residues: CASSVTPLANQETQYF. In DNA form, the CDR3 reads TGTGCCAGCAGCGTAACCCCACTAGCGAACCAAGAGACCCAGTACTTC.

The gene calls are TRBV2 and TRBJ2-7, with TRBD2 identical over 7 bases. V gave up 7 bases and J gave up 4 bases; unmatched junction bases: 7. CDR1 and CDR2 (germline): SNHLY, FYNNEI. CDR3 length: 13 amino acids. CDR3 DNA: TGTGCCAGCATCATGAAGCGGGAATACGAGCAGTACTTC. Residues: CASIMKREYEQYF.

The CDR3 here is CASSGLTGGASQETQYF. The CDR3 nucleotides read TGCGCCAGCAGCGGACTGACTGGCGGAGCTTCCCAAGAGACCCAGTACTTC. This chain connects TRBV5-1 to TRBJ2-5; the D gene is possibly TRBD2 (5 bases). Trimming stripped 4 bases from V and 1 base from J, with 20 bases between. Germline values: CDR1 SGHRS, CDR2 YFSETQ. The CDR3 contains 17 residues.

This chain joins TRBV4-1 and TRBJ2-1; unclear D gene. CDR1 and CDR2 (germline): MGHRA, YSYEKL. This CDR3 has 13 residues. With 2 bases removed from V and 4 bases from J, the gap between germline ends came to 6 bases. The DNA for the CDR3 is TGCGCCAGCAGCCAATCAGTTTACAATGAGCAGTTCTTC. Amino acids: CASSQSVYNEQFF.

The chain uses TRBV5-1 and TRBJ2-7; 8 positions agree with TRBD2. V lost 4 bases and J lost 6; bases outside the gene matches: 12. CDR1 is SGHRS and CDR2 is YFSETQ in the germline V gene. The CDR3 is made up of 15 amino acids. Written as DNA, the CDR3 is TGCGCCAGCAGCATAGGGTCCGGGAGGGCCTTCGAGCAGTACTTC. Translation: CASSIGSGRAFEQYF.

The chain employs TRBV11-3 and TRBJ2-1; 12 bases are shared with TRBD2. Germline trimming cut 1 base from V and 5 bases from J; bases unmatched to any gene: 3. Germline CDR1 and CDR2: SGHNT and YENEEA. The CDR3 loop spans 16 amino acids. The CDR3 DNA follows: TGTGCCAGCAGCTTAGGGACTAGCGGGAACAACAATGAGCAGTTCTTC. Translated: CASSLGTSGNNNEQFF.

This clone showed up just once. V usage is TRBV24-1 and J usage is TRBJ1-2; D unresolved. From germline, CDR1 is KGHDR and CDR2 SFDVKD. Trimming pared 7 bases from V and 1 base from J, leaving 9 bases between. CDR3 length: 13 amino acids. CDR3 DNA sequence: TGTGCCACCAGCGGGTTCGGTAACTATGGCTACACCTTC. Translated: CATSGFGNYGYTF.

The chain uses TRBV21-1 and TRBJ2-1; the table calls TRBD1, which could not be checked here. TRBV21-1 is noted as a pseudogene. This CDR3 has 15 residues. Here the CDR3 DNA reads TGTGCCAGCAGCAAGCCCGGACAGGGCTACAATGAGCAGTTCTTC. Protein product: CASSKPGQGYNEQFF.

The J gene is TRBJ1-2, the V gene TRBV5-1; D is perhaps TRBD1 (5 bases). The CDR3 has 15 residues. Trimming removed 0 bases from V and 2 bases from J, with 11 bases in between. Germline loops: CDR1 SGHRS, CDR2 YFSETQ. Written as DNA, the CDR3 is TGCGCCAGCAGCTTGGCCGTTAAGGGGAACTATGGCTACACCTTC. As protein: CASSLAVKGNYGYTF.

The chain couples TRBV5-6 to TRBJ2-7; perhaps TRBD1 as D (6 bases). The CDR3 consists of 13 residues. CDR1 SGHDT and CDR2 YYEEEE come from the germline V gene. The germline V and J ends were trimmed by 0 bases and 5 bases, with 9 bases remaining between them. CDR3 nucleotide sequence: TGTGCCAGCAGCTTGGCCCCAGGGGACGAGCAGTACTTC. Translated, it gives CASSLAPGDEQYF.

This clone was counted at least ten times. The chain couples TRBV9 to TRBJ2-7; 12 positions match TRBD2. Germline V lookup: CDR1 SGDLS, CDR2 YYNGEE. The V gene end was trimmed by 1 base and the J gene end by 6 bases; junction bases not matched to a gene: 2. The CDR3 loop spans 14 amino acids. The CDR3: CASSVKTSGSEQYF. DNA of the CDR3: TGTGCCAGCAGCGTAAAGACTAGCGGGAGCGAGCAGTACTTC.

This clone has a single count. J is TRBJ1-4 and V is TRBV27; D ambiguous. Trimming removed 0 bases from V and 8 bases from J, with 28 bases in between. Germline CDR1 reads MNHEY; CDR2 reads SMNVEV (reference sequence). The CDR3 is made up of 20 amino acids. This chain's CDR3 is CASSLSILGSGRPDDEKLFF. The CDR3 DNA is TGTGCCAGCAGTTTATCGATCCTCGGCTCTGGGAGACCCGACGACGAAAAACTGTTTTTT.

The V gene is TRBV3-1 (or the pseudogene TRBV3-2), the J gene TRBJ2-1; 12 bases are a match to TRBD2. CDR1 LGHDT and CDR2 YNNKEL come from the germline V gene (reference sequence). CDR3 length: 15 residues. Germline trimming cut 4 bases from V and 5 bases from J; bases unmatched to any gene: 3. The CDR3 region is CASSRRLAGDNEQFF. The CDR3 DNA is TGTGCCAGCAGCCGCCGACTAGCGGGAGACAATGAGCAGTTCTTC.

This clone is a singleton in its sample. The rearrangement links TRBV3-1 (or the pseudogene TRBV3-2) to TRBJ2-7, with 7 nucleotides matching TRBD2. The CDR3 sequence is 15 residues long. Germline lookup yields CDR1 LGHDT and CDR2 YNNKEL (reference sequence). With V trimmed by 0 bases and J by 3 bases, 5 bases remained unmatched. CDR3 in amino acids: CASSQDLGGSYEQYF. The CDR3 region has the DNA TGTGCCAGCAGCCAAGATTTGGGAGGGAGCTACGAGCAGTACTTC.

V usage is TRBV24-1 and J usage is TRBJ1-4, with D possibly matching TRBD1 (5 bases). Germline V gives CDR1 KGHDR, CDR2 SFDVKD. Trimming removed 4 bases at V and 4 bases at J, with 9 bases between. CDR3 length equals 14 residues. This CDR3 is CATSDPGLNEKLFF. CDR3 DNA: TGTGCCACCAGTGACCCGGGACTTAATGAAAAACTGTTTTTT.